The 5 T cell receptor beta chains below all came from one sample that was sequenced in a study of blood T cell repertoires in COVID-19. Data came from immunoSEQ multiplex PCR; TCRdb stores just in-frame clones and leaves some out. This sample has around 95,000 clones, with roughly 79% found just once. Sequencing input: peripheral blood. The receptors shown here come from a man between 65 and 80 years old with active or convalescent COVID-19.

This clone has only a few counts. V and J are TRBV15 and TRBJ2-7, with 9 bases matching TRBD2. Germline V gene sequence: CDR1 LNHNV, CDR2 YYDKDF (reference sequence). V dropped 0 bases and J dropped 3; count of bases not matched to a gene: 6. CDR3 length equals 16 residues. Here the CDR3 DNA reads TGTGCCACCAGCAGAGATGGGGCGGGAGGGCACTACGAGCAGTACTTC. This encodes CATSRDGAGGHYEQYF.

The V gene is TRBV6-2 or TRBV6-3, the J gene TRBJ2-2; D gene unclear. The CDR3 consists of 13 residues. Trimming left V 5 bases short and J 3 bases short, with 7 bases between. CDR1 MNHEY and CDR2 SVGEGT come from the germline V gene. The CDR3 DNA is TGTGCCAGCAGTGCATTAGACACCGGGGAGCTGTTTTTT. Translated: CASSALDTGELFF.

The rearrangement joins TRBV18 to TRBJ2-6, with 10 bases identical to TRBD1. The germline CDR1 and CDR2 sequences are KGHSH and LQKENI. With 4 bases clipped from V and 2 bases from J, the junction kept 11 bases outside the gene matches. This CDR3 spans 19 amino acids. The DNA of the CDR3 is TGTGCCAGCTCACTCATCGCGGACAGGGGGAGGGCTGGGGCCAACGTCCTGACTTTC. Translation gives CASSLIADRGRAGANVLTF. The full variable domain, with the rest looked up from reference TRBV18 and TRBJ2-6, is NAGVMQNPRHLVRRRGQEARLRCSPMKGHSHVYWYRQLPEEGLKFMVYLQKENIIDESGMPKERFSAEFPKEGPSILRIQQVVRGDSAAYFCASSLIADRGRAGANVLTFGAGSRLTVL.

The chain's CDR3 is CASSSAGLGNSPLHF. The CDR3 DNA reads as TGTGCCAGCAGCAGCGCAGGGCTGGGAAATTCACCCCTCCACTTT. The chain has TRBV3-1 (or the pseudogene TRBV3-2) and TRBJ1-6, with a weak D call TRBD1 (5 bases). Trimming stripped 5 bases from V and 7 bases from J, with 15 bases between. Germline lookup yields CDR1 LGHDT and CDR2 YNNKEL (reference sequence). This CDR3 contains 15 residues.

This clone has more than one count but fewer than ten. V and J are TRBV9 and TRBJ1-2; the D gene is possibly TRBD1 (5 bases). V lost 0 bases, J lost 3 bases, and 15 bases lay in between. Germline loops: CDR1 SGDLS, CDR2 YYNGEE. The CDR3 has 16 amino acids. CDR3 in DNA: TGTGCCAGCAGCGTAGCGTCCGGGGGTCCCGACTATGGCTACACCTTC. Amino acids: CASSVASGGPDYGYTF.